This T cell receptor (beta chain) was sequenced during a study of T cells in Graves' hyperthyroidism and ophthalmopathy. The CDR3 has 15 amino acids. Per the germline V gene, CDR1 is SGHTA and CDR2 is FQGNSA. The trim removed 8 bases at V and 8 bases at J, leaving 12 bases unmatched. The CDR3 regions of TCR beta were amplified from RNA transcripts. The primer set for the first-round RT-PCR of the TCR CDR3 was HTBI. TCRdb re-called the multiplex PCR reads through MiXCR, storing one row per CDR3 protein. The sample consists of roughly 56,000 distinct CDR3 sequences, about 50% of them appearing once. The source material was blood. The chain recombines TRBV7-2 with TRBJ1-2; 12 bases line up with TRBD1. The TCR was taken from a woman under 40 with Graves' ophthalmopathy. Here the CDR3 reads CASGRQGQGAGGYTF. CDR3 bases: TGTGCCAGCGGACGACAGGGACAGGGGGCAGGGGGCTACACCTTC. Full variable domain (remainder filled in from reference TRBV7-2 and TRBJ1-2): GAGVSQSPSNKVTEKGKDVELRCDPISGHTALYWYRQSLGQGLEFLIYFQGNSAPDKSGLPSDRFSAERTGGSVSTLTIQRTQQEDSAVYLCASGRQGQGAGGYTFGSGTRLTVV.